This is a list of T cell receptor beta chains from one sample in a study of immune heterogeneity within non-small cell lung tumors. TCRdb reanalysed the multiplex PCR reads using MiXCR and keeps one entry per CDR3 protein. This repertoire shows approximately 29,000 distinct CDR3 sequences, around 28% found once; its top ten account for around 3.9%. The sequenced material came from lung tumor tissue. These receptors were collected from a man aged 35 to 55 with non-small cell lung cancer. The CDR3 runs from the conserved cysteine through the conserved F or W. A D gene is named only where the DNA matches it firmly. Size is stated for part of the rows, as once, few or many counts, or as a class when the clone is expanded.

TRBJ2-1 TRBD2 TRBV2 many CASSGPGGNEQFF TGTGCCAGCAGCGGCCCCGGGGGGAATGAGCAGTTCTTC
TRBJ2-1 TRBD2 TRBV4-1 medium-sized CASSQEASRASGGYNEQFF TGCGCCAGCAGCCAAGAAGCCTCCCGAGCTAGCGGGGGATACAATGAGCAGTTCTTC
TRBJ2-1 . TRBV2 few CASREQTYNEQFF TGTGCCAGCAGGGAACAAACCTACAATGAGCAGTTCTTC
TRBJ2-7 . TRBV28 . CASPSQTYEQYF TGTGCCAGCCCGTCACAGACCTACGAGCAATACTTC
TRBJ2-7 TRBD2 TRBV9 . CSSGRGLDEEQYF TGTTCCAGTGGGAGGGGCTTGGACGAGGAGCAGTACTTC
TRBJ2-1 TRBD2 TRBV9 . CASRRGLAGSTNEQFF TGTGCCAGCAGAAGGGGACTAGCGGGCAGTACGAATGAGCAGTTCTTC
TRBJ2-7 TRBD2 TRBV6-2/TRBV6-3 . CASSQTLAGASEQYF TGTGCCAGCAGCCAGACCCTAGCGGGAGCCTCCGAGCAGTACTTC
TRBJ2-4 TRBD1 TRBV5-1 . CASSFDGQGTGIQYF TGCGCCAGCAGCTTCGACGGACAGGGTACAGGGATTCAGTACTTC
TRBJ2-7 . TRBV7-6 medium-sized CASSWIRQYF TGTGCCAGCAGCTGGATCCGGCAGTACTTC
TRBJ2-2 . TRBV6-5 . CASSLGGTGELFF TGTGCCAGCAGTTTAGGTGGGACCGGGGAGCTGTTTTTT
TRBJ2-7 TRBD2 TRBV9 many CASSVGSGTYEQYF TGTGCCAGCAGCGTAGGAAGCGGGACCTACGAGCAGTACTTC
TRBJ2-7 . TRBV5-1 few CASSLAGVYEQYF TGCGCCAGCAGCTTGGCGGGAGTCTACGAGCAGTACTTC
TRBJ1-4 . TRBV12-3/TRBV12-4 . CASSNRDGANEKLFF TGTGCCAGCAGCAACCGGGACGGAGCTAATGAAAAACTGTTTTTT
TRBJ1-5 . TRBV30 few CAWSRTGNQPQHF TGTGCCTGGAGTCGGACTGGGAATCAGCCCCAGCATTTT
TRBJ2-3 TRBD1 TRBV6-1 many CASSEGGVTDTQYF TGTGCCAGCAGCGAAGGGGGCGTCACAGATACGCAGTATTTT
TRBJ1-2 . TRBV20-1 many CSARSGGRESGGYTF TGCAGTGCTAGATCCGGGGGGAGGGAAAGTGGTGGCTACACCTTC
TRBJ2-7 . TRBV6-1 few CASSALAYEQYF TGTGCCAGCAGTGCTCTGGCCTACGAGCAGTACTTC
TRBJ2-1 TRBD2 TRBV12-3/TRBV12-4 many CASLTSGNNEQFF TGTGCCAGTTTGACTAGCGGTAACAATGAGCAGTTCTTC
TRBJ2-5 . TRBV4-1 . CASSQGDRYQETQYF TGCGCCAGCAGCCAAGGCGACAGATACCAAGAGACCCAGTACTTC
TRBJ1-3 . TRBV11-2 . CASSFRALMGHTIYF TGTGCCAGCAGCTTCAGAGCGTTAATGGGCCACACCATATATTTT
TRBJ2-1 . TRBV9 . CASSVDGGHDQFF TGTGCCAGCAGCGTAGATGGGGGCCATGATCAGTTCTTC
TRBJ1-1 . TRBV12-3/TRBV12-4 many CASSFGTMNTEAFF TGTGCCAGCAGTTTTGGGACAATGAACACTGAAGCTTTCTTT
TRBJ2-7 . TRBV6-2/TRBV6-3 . CASTPIGTQGEQYF TGTGCCAGCACCCCCATCGGGACTCAGGGGGAGCAGTACTTC
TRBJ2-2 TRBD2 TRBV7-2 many CASKTSEANTGELFF TGTGCCAGCAAAACTAGCGAAGCGAACACCGGGGAGCTGTTTTTT
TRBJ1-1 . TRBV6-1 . CASRGVTEAFF TGTGCCAGCAGGGGGGTCACTGAAGCTTTCTTT
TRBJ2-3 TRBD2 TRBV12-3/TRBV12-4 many CASSLSRREDTQYF TGTGCCAGCAGTTTATCGAGGCGGGAGGATACGCAGTATTTT